Described below is a single TCR beta chain sequence and its context. The CDR3 totals 14 residues. Trimming removed 0 bases at V and 6 bases at J, with 9 bases between. Germline V gene lookup returns CDR1 LGHNA and CDR2 YNFKEQ. In the authors' workflow: Using reference gene primer amplification, nucleated cell counts were estimated. Profiling relied on immunoSEQ multiplex PCR, and the TCRdb table lists in-frame clones only, not all of them. That table gives V, J and clone size, and the DNA gave D and trimming. Here the sample spans around 200,000 clones, 85% to 90% being singletons. The sample is drawn from a study of blood T cell repertoires in COVID-19. At the level of the study: Sources were T cells, B-cell-depleted T cells, or PBMCs; the material itself was cDNA or gDNA.

This TCR was sampled from a man aged 35 to 55 with active or convalescent COVID-19. Sequenced material: peripheral blood. The V and J genes are TRBV4-2 and TRBJ1-5; D is perhaps TRBD1 (6 bases). In nucleotides, the CDR3 is TGTGCCAGCAGCCAAGACAGGGGTATTCAGCCCCAGCATTTT. Translated: CASSQDRGIQPQHF.